The rows below give T cell receptor beta chains drawn from one sample of a study of regulatory T cells in long-lasting Graves disease. One entry per CDR3 protein, called by TCRdb with MiXCR from the multiplex PCR reads. This sample has more than 350,000 distinct CDR3 sequences; roughly a fifth occur once, and the top ten carry 13% to 15%. The sample in question was peripheral blood mononuclear cells (PBMCs), obtained when the disease was refractory, from a patient treated with antithyroid drugs. The receptors were sampled from a female donor with Graves disease. CDR3s include the opening cysteine and the closing phenylalanine or tryptophan. The D gene is left open where the match is weak. The size field is filled for only some rows; it gives once, few, many or a size class.

v_gene	abundance	j_gene	d_gene	CDR3aa	CDR3nt
TRBV20-1	NA	TRBJ2-3	TRBD2	CSAIPRTSGSTDTQYF	TGCAGTGCTATCCCCCGGACTAGCGGTAGCACAGATACGCAGTATTTT
TRBV29-1	many	TRBJ2-5	TRBD2	CSVEKAGVWQETQYF	TGCAGCGTTGAGAAAGCGGGAGTGTGGCAAGAGACCCAGTACTTC
TRBV20-1	many	TRBJ1-2	TRBD1	CSASPDRGNNYGYTF	TGCAGTGCTAGCCCTGACAGGGGGAATAACTATGGCTACACCTTC
TRBV2	many	TRBJ2-7	NA	CASVAYEQYF	TGTGCCAGCGTGGCTTACGAGCAGTACTTC
TRBV12-3/TRBV12-4	many	TRBJ2-5	NA	CASSWDPQETQYF	TGTGCCAGCAGTTGGGACCCCCAAGAGACCCAGTACTTC
TRBV30	NA	TRBJ1-3	NA	CAWNSWLSGNTIYF	TGTGCCTGGAACAGCTGGCTCTCTGGAAACACCATATATTTT
TRBV3-1	few	TRBJ2-7	NA	CASSQVAGFNEQYF	TGTGCCAGCAGCCAAGTGGCAGGGTTCAACGAGCAGTACTTC
TRBV7-9	NA	TRBJ1-5	NA	CASSLDWQPQHF	TGTGCCAGCAGCTTAGATTGGCAGCCCCAGCATTTT
TRBV7-2	many	TRBJ1-5	TRBD1	CASSLQGGSNQPQHF	TGTGCCAGCAGCTTACAGGGGGGGAGCAATCAGCCCCAGCATTTT
TRBV28	many	TRBJ2-7	TRBD2	CASSPLPAGGPVEQYF	TGTGCCAGCAGTCCGCTCCCAGCGGGAGGGCCGGTCGAGCAGTACTTC
TRBV18	many	TRBJ1-6	NA	CASSPSQDDNSPLHF	TGTGCCAGCTCACCTTCCCAGGACGATAATTCACCCCTCCACTTT
TRBV3-1	many	TRBJ2-7	NA	CASSQDIGGSYEQYF	TGTGCCAGCAGCCAAGATATTGGGGGCTCCTACGAGCAGTACTTC
TRBV5-1	many	TRBJ1-4	NA	CASRASSTNEKLFF	TGCGCCAGCAGGGCGAGCTCAACTAATGAAAAACTGTTTTTT
TRBV7-8	NA	TRBJ2-1	NA	CASSLGPGPKRDHYEQFF	TGTGCCAGCAGCTTAGGGCCGGGCCCAAAGAGGGATCATTATGAGCAGTTCTTC
TRBV2	many	TRBJ2-7	NA	CASSEAGAQGMGEQYF	TGTGCCAGCAGTGAAGCAGGCGCCCAGGGGATGGGCGAGCAGTACTTC
TRBV19	NA	TRBJ2-7	TRBD2	CASSISASGSSHEQYF	TGTGCCAGTAGTATATCCGCTAGCGGGAGTAGCCACGAGCAGTACTTC
TRBV12-3/TRBV12-4	many	TRBJ1-5	NA	CASSPSRSWGDQPQHF	TGTGCCAGCAGTCCCTCCCGAAGCTGGGGCGATCAGCCCCAGCATTTT
TRBV20-1	few	TRBJ2-7	NA	CSARFSYSYEQYF	TGCAGTGCTAGATTCTCCTACTCCTACGAGCAGTACTTC
TRBV28	many	TRBJ2-7	TRBD2	CASRLGGTISYEQYF	TGTGCCAGCAGGCTGGGGGGGACTATCTCCTACGAGCAGTACTTC
TRBV5-1	few	TRBJ1-2	TRBD1	CASSPTGGVSSYTF	TGCGCCAGCAGCCCGACAGGGGGCGTGAGCAGCTACACCTTC
TRBV15	NA	TRBJ2-1	TRBD2	CATSRTPGLAGGNEQFF	TGTGCCACCAGCCGAACCCCGGGACTAGCGGGAGGCAATGAGCAGTTCTTC
TRBV9	NA	TRBJ1-1	NA	CASSALGGGIEAFF	TGTGCCAGCAGCGCCCTGGGGGGGGGGATTGAAGCTTTCTTT
TRBV10-3	few	TRBJ2-2	NA	CAIGGGASTGELFF	TGTGCCATCGGGGGGGGCGCCAGCACCGGGGAGCTGTTTTTT
TRBV6-1	NA	TRBJ2-7	NA	CASSRGRYEQYF	TGTGCCAGCAGCCGGGGAAGATACGAGCAGTACTTC
TRBV27	NA	TRBJ1-2	TRBD1	CASRRGTANYGYTF	TGTGCCAGCAGACGAGGGACAGCGAACTATGGCTACACCTTC
TRBV4-1	NA	TRBJ1-2	TRBD1	CASSQANLLGQEVYGYTF	TGCGCCAGCAGCCAAGCTAACCTCCTAGGACAGGAAGTCTATGGCTACACCTTC
TRBV20-1	NA	TRBJ2-1	NA	CSAAPRVGRNEQFF	TGCAGTGCTGCCCCGCGGGTTGGCAGGAATGAGCAGTTCTTC
TRBV5-6	many	TRBJ1-1	TRBD1	CASSLGTGKIAFF	TGTGCCAGCAGCTTGGGGACAGGGAAGATAGCTTTCTTT
TRBV28	many	TRBJ1-5	NA	CASSYPGPVSNQPQHF	TGTGCCAGCAGTTACCCGGGGCCGGTTAGCAATCAGCCCCAGCATTTT
TRBV5-6	NA	TRBJ2-2	NA	CASSLIGVTGELFF	TGTGCCAGCAGCTTAATCGGTGTGACCGGGGAGCTGTTTTTT
TRBV27	few	TRBJ1-4	NA	CASSTGFFNEKLFF	TGTGCCAGCAGCACAGGGTTCTTTAATGAAAAACTGTTTTTT
TRBV28	many	TRBJ2-2	NA	CASISGDTGELFF	TGTGCCAGCATCTCAGGGGACACCGGGGAGCTGTTTTTT
TRBV2	NA	TRBJ2-4	NA	CASRDSPENIQYF	TGTGCCAGCAGGGACAGTCCGGAAAACATTCAGTACTTC
TRBV27	few	TRBJ2-3	NA	CASSLSAVVDTQYF	TGTGCCAGCAGTTTATCAGCCGTCGTAGATACGCAGTATTTT
TRBV14	NA	TRBJ1-2	TRBD1	CASSERLVRGQGHSPYYGYTF	TGTGCCAGCAGCGAAAGGCTTGTAAGGGGACAGGGCCACTCGCCCTACTATGGCTACACCTTC
TRBV3-1	many	TRBJ2-5	NA	CASSQAEGLHPYF	TGTGCCAGCAGCCAGGCTGAGGGGCTCCACCCGTACTTC
TRBV6-1	NA	TRBJ1-6	NA	CASSEGQRSYNSPLHF	TGTGCCAGCAGTGAAGGGCAACGCTCCTATAATTCACCCCTCCACTTT
TRBV27	NA	TRBJ2-7	TRBD2	CASSFGEGSSYEQYF	TGTGCCAGCTCGTTCGGGGAGGGGAGCTCCTACGAGCAGTACTTC
TRBV7-3	many	TRBJ1-1	NA	CASGDLGTEAFF	TGTGCCTCCGGAGACCTGGGCACTGAAGCTTTCTTT
TRBV5-5	many	TRBJ2-5	NA	CASSYPYGQETQYF	TGTGCCAGCAGCTATCCCTACGGCCAAGAGACCCAGTACTTC
TRBV28	NA	TRBJ1-5	TRBD1	CASSLRTGGFPQPQHF	TGTGCCAGCAGTTTAAGGACAGGGGGCTTCCCGCAGCCCCAGCATTTT
TRBV29-1	NA	TRBJ2-7	NA	CSIGGGDGEGEQYF	TGCAGCATTGGAGGGGGGGATGGGGAGGGCGAGCAGTACTTC
TRBV7-2	many	TRBJ2-7	NA	CASSAGGSAYEQYF	TGTGCCAGCAGCGCCGGAGGGTCAGCCTACGAGCAGTACTTC
TRBV29-1	few	TRBJ2-5	TRBD2	CSALGGGLETQYF	TGCAGCGCCCTAGGCGGGGGGCTTGAGACCCAGTACTTC
TRBV5-1	NA	TRBJ1-3	TRBD1	CASSRDRTTASGNTIYF	TGCGCCAGCAGCCGGGACAGAACTACCGCCTCTGGAAACACCATATATTTT
TRBV6-1	many	TRBJ1-5	TRBD1	CASSDPDRVAQPQHF	TGTGCCAGCAGTGACCCAGACAGGGTTGCTCAGCCCCAGCATTTT
TRBV11-3	NA	TRBJ2-3	TRBD2	CASSLDPPGGGDTQYF	TGTGCCAGCAGCTTAGATCCCCCGGGAGGAGGCGATACGCAGTATTTT
TRBV20-1	NA	TRBJ1-5	NA	CSARDMQRGNQPQHF	TGCAGTGCTAGAGATATGCAAAGGGGCAATCAGCCCCAGCATTTT
TRBV6-1	few	TRBJ2-2	NA	CAIGGGFPTGELFF	TGTGCCATCGGAGGAGGGTTTCCCACCGGGGAGCTGTTTTTT
TRBV7-3	many	TRBJ2-2	NA	CASSFGARTGELFF	TGTGCCAGCAGCTTTGGGGCCCGCACCGGGGAGCTGTTTTTT
TRBV27	NA	TRBJ2-7	TRBD1	CASSIDRGLDEQYF	TGTGCCAGCAGTATCGACAGGGGGCTCGACGAGCAGTACTTC
TRBV5-6	NA	TRBJ1-1	NA	CASSSGGVFSTEAFF	TGTGCCAGCAGCTCCGGCGGGGTTTTCAGCACTGAAGCTTTCTTT
TRBV12-3/TRBV12-4	many	TRBJ2-7	TRBD2	CASTAGGGRRGEQYF	TGTGCCAGCACCGCAGGTGGCGGGAGGAGGGGCGAGCAGTACTTC
TRBV28	NA	TRBJ2-3	NA	CAGSLDPNTDTQYF	TGTGCCGGCAGTTTGGACCCCAACACAGATACGCAGTATTTT
TRBV3-1	many	TRBJ2-5	NA	CASSFRDPLRETQYF	TGTGCCAGCAGTTTCCGGGACCCTCTGCGGGAGACCCAGTACTTC
TRBV6-2/TRBV6-3	few	TRBJ1-4	NA	CASAAWDEKLFF	TGTGCCAGCGCGGCCTGGGATGAAAAACTGTTTTTT
TRBV3-1	few	TRBJ1-3	NA	CASSQEGTSGNTIYF	TGTGCCAGCAGCCAAGAAGGGACCTCTGGAAACACCATATATTTT
TRBV28	many	TRBJ1-4	TRBD1	CASSRGTAPNEKLFF	TGTGCCAGCAGCAGGGGGACAGCACCAAATGAAAAACTGTTTTTT
TRBV10-3	many	TRBJ2-2	TRBD2	CAISEGRGRTGELFF	TGTGCCATCAGTGAGGGGAGGGGACGGACCGGGGAGCTGTTTTTT
TRBV10-2	NA	TRBJ2-2	TRBD2	CASRPAGRTGELFF	TGCGCCAGCAGACCAGCGGGGAGGACCGGGGAGCTGTTTTTT